This entry describes one T cell receptor beta chain. This CDR3 is 17 amino acids long. Germline V gene sequence: CDR1 MDHEN, CDR2 SYDVKM. V shed 2 bases, J shed 4 bases, and the junction held 10 bases outside the gene matches. The data were taken from a study of CD8 T cells in Susac syndrome. CD8+ and CD4+ T cells were negatively isolated; TEMRA cells were FACS-enriched. An amount of RNA that ranged from roughly 0.45 to 1 ug was reverse transcribed with random hexamers. Amplification of TCR beta CDR3 across 54 Vbeta and 13 Jbeta was performed with immunoSEQ multiplex PCR. TCRdb reanalysed the immunoSEQ multiplex PCR reads using MiXCR and keeps one entry per CDR3 protein. This sample has about 400,000 distinct CDR3 sequences, with 75% to 90% found just once.

This chain links TRBV28 with TRBJ2-1, with 8 bases lining up with TRBD2. The sequenced sample was CD8+ T cells from PBMCs. The source is a human donor with multiple sclerosis. CDR3 DNA sequence: TGTGCCAGCAGTTTAATCCCAACTAGCGGATCATACAATGAGCAGTTCTTC. Its translation is CASSLIPTSGSYNEQFF.